Following are 15 T cell receptor beta chains from one sample sequenced in a study of T cells after yellow fever vaccination. MiXCR, run by TCRdb on the 5' RACE reads, gives a single entry per CDR3 protein. The sample yields 15,000 to 20,000 distinct CDR3 sequences, about 4.1% seen once. This material consisted of PBMCs, either bulk or a sorted T-cell subset (CD4+, CD8+, memory, or dextramer-sorted; not recorded which), taken 15 days after the yellow fever booster vaccination. Source of these receptors: a man aged 25-45 years who received the YFV17D yellow fever vaccine.

This clonotype was seen repeatedly, ten times or more. The V and J genes are TRBV6-5 and TRBJ2-7; 8 bases agree with TRBD2. Unmatched junction bases numbered 10, after V lost 0 bases and J lost 3 bases. Looked up from germline, CDR1 is MNHEY and CDR2 is SVGAGI. The length of the CDR3 is 17 residues. CDR3 coding DNA: TGTGCCAGCAGTTACTCGACGGGAGGGGGGACGAACTACGAGCAGTACTTC. This encodes CASSYSTGGGTNYEQYF.

This clonotype was counted many times. The chain employs TRBV21-1 and TRBJ1-6. TRBV21-1 counts as a pseudogene. The CDR3 has 15 amino acids. The CDR3 DNA sequence: TGTGCCAGCAAGCATGGTCAAGGATATCGGTCACCCCTCCACTTT. It encodes CASKHGQGYRSPLHF.

This clonotype was counted many times. Germline and junction disagree at one end, which may indicate a read error. V is TRBV13 and J is TRBJ2-7; 9 nucleotides line up with TRBD2. Germline V gives CDR1 PRHDT, CDR2 FYEKMQ (reference sequence). The length of the CDR3 is 12 residues. CDR3 region: CASSFGAEREDF. The CDR3 nucleotides read TGTGCCAGCAGCTTTGGAGCGGAGCGGGAGGATTTC.

This clonotype was seen ten or more times. The CDR3 spells CASILNNEQFF. The CDR3 DNA reads TGTGCCAGCATACTTAACAATGAGCAGTTCTTC. This chain connects TRBV25-1 to TRBJ2-1; D unresolved. V gave up 7 bases and J gave up 5 bases, with 6 bases separating them. This CDR3 region has 11 residues. Germline values: CDR1 MGHDK, CDR2 SYGVNS.

This clonotype came up many times. The chain links TRBV29-1 to TRBJ2-7; tentative D call: TRBD1 (6 bases). The CDR3 runs 12 residues. The V gene's germline CDR1 is SQVTM and CDR2 ANQGSEA. Here the CDR3 DNA reads TGCACCCGAGGGGGTCGCTCCTACGAGCAGTACTTC. The encoded protein is CTRGGRSYEQYF.

This clonotype came up many times. The chain employs TRBV12-3 or TRBV12-4 and TRBJ1-1, with unresolved D. The CDR3 extends over 14 amino acids. Trimming left V 3 bases short and J 0 bases short, with 8 bases between. The CDR3, as DNA: TGTGCCAGCAGTTTGACACCCTTGAACACTGAAGCTTTCTTT. It encodes CASSLTPLNTEAFF.

This clonotype came up many times. V is TRBV7-9 and J is TRBJ1-2, with D perhaps matching TRBD1 (5 bases). Trimming removed 2 bases from V and 4 bases from J, with 8 bases in between. Germline V gene data show CDR1 as SEHNR and CDR2 as FQNEAQ (reference sequence). CDR3 size: 13 residues. The CDR3 DNA sequence: TGTGCCAGCAGCTTACCAGGGCTCTATGGCTACACCTTC. It translates to CASSLPGLYGYTF.

There are many counts of this clonotype. The chain is built from TRBV6-4 and TRBJ2-1; 13 bases agree with TRBD2. CDR3 length: 19 amino acids. Trimming took 6 bases from V and 9 from J; bases not matched to a gene: 20. Germline V gene lookup returns CDR1 MRHNA and CDR2 SNTAGT. DNA of the CDR3: TGTGCCAGCAGAGTTACAGGTCTCGGACTAGCGGGAGTGCGGGCTGAGCAGTTCTTC. Translated, it gives CASRVTGLGLAGVRAEQFF.

CDR3 residues: CASSFPGTGEGETQYF. CDR3 DNA sequence: TGTGCCAGCAGTTTCCCGGGGACAGGGGAGGGAGAGACCCAGTACTTC. The V call is TRBV28, the J call TRBJ2-5; 10 bases match TRBD1. Trimming took 3 bases from V and 4 from J; bases not matched to a gene: 8. Germline values: CDR1 MDHEN, CDR2 SYDVKM. This CDR3 is 16 amino acids long.

This clonotype was recorded at least ten times. The rearrangement joins TRBV7-9 to TRBJ2-5, with D possibly being TRBD1 (6 bases). Germline CDR1 reads SEHNR; CDR2 reads FQNEAQ (reference sequence). The V end was cut by 1 base, the J end by 1 base, with 7 bases between. The CDR3 sequence is 14 residues long. CDR3 region: CASSLGQVQETQYF. CDR3 DNA sequence: TGTGCCAGCAGCTTAGGACAGGTCCAAGAGACCCAGTACTTC.

This clonotype has a count of ten or more. Written as DNA, the CDR3 is TGTGCCAGCAGCTTAGTTGCGGGAGGGCTTGAGCAGTTCTTC. It translates to CASSLVAGGLEQFF. The gene calls are TRBV11-2 and TRBJ2-1, with 9 positions matching TRBD2. The CDR3 is made up of 14 amino acids. The germline V gene encodes CDR1 SGHAT and CDR2 FQNNGV. With V trimmed by 1 base and J by 9 bases, 4 bases remained unmatched.

By sample share, this clonotype is medium-sized. The chain joins TRBV10-2 to TRBJ2-7; possibly TRBD1 for D (6 bases). CDR1 and CDR2 (germline): WSHSY, SAAADI. Trimming left V 8 bases short and J 2 bases short, with 16 bases between. CDR3 length: 14 residues. As DNA, the CDR3 is TGCGCCAGCTCCCTTAGGACAGTGACCTACGAGCAGTACTTC. It codes for CASSLRTVTYEQYF.

This clonotype was observed at least ten times. This chain connects TRBV29-1 to TRBJ1-2, with 7 bases lining up with TRBD1. This CDR3 contains 12 residues. V lost 8 bases to trimming and J lost 3 bases; unmatched junction nucleotides: 6. CDR1 and CDR2 from the germline V gene are SQVTM and ANQGSEA. In DNA, the CDR3 is TGCAGCACCCGGGGGACAGACTATGGCTACACCTTC. Amino acids: CSTRGTDYGYTF.

This clonotype qualifies as medium-sized (0.01 to 0.1%). J is TRBJ1-1 and V is TRBV5-1; D not resolved. V dropped 5 bases and J dropped 1 base, with 21 bases sitting between them. Germline CDR1 reads SGHRS; CDR2 reads YFSETQ. The CDR3 is 17 amino acids. The CDR3 nucleotides read TGCGCCAGCAGGTTCTCATTGGGATCACCCTGGAACACTGAAGCTTTCTTT. It codes for CASRFSLGSPWNTEAFF. Combining the CDR3 with reference TRBV5-1 and TRBJ1-1 gives the whole variable domain KAGVTQTPRYLIKTRGQQVTLSCSPISGHRSVSWYQQTPGQGLQFLFEYFSETQRNKGNFPGRFSGRQFSNSRSEMNVSTLELGDSALYLCASRFSLGSPWNTEAFFGQGTRLTVV.

Within the sample, this clonotype is medium-sized. CDR3 protein: CASSSEAHGTQYF. The CDR3 nucleotides are TGTGCCAGCAGTTCGGAGGCGCACGGTACGCAGTATTTT. The chain joins TRBV12-3 or TRBV12-4 to TRBJ2-3; perhaps TRBD2 as D (5 bases). The V and J ends lost 4 bases and 8 bases respectively, with 13 bases between them. CDR3 length equals 13 residues.